The 10 T cell receptor beta chains presented below share a single source sample, sequenced in a study of cytomegalovirus exposure and HLA in healthy donors. PCR involved 60 Vbeta and 13 Jbeta primers. The assay was immunoSEQ multiplex PCR, and TCRdb's table has in-frame clones only and misses some. The top ten hold 2.5% to 4% of the sample, which has 130,000 or so clones, 75% seen once. The source material was PBMCs. All receptors come from a man in his forties in good health and CMV-seronegative.

This clone was counted many times. This sequence joins TRBV11-2 and TRBJ2-7; 7 bases align to TRBD1. The CDR3 spans 15 residues. Per the germline V gene, CDR1 is SGHAT and CDR2 is FQNNGV. The junction had 8 bases not matched to a gene; V was cut back by 4 bases and J by 2 bases. The CDR3 DNA reads TGTGCCAGCAGCTCGTACAGGGGTCAGGCCTACGAGCAGTACTTC. As protein: CASSSYRGQAYEQYF.

This clone was detected ten times or more. This chain links TRBV29-1 with TRBJ1-2; no firm D call. Per germline, CDR1 SQVTM and CDR2 ANQGSEA. Trimming stripped 5 bases from V and 4 bases from J, with 17 bases between. The CDR3 sequence is 14 residues long. The CDR3 DNA sequence: TGCAGCGTTCTCCTCGGAGGGAATCTCTATGGCTACACCTTC. Translating gives CSVLLGGNLYGYTF.

The gene calls are TRBV5-4 and TRBJ2-3; D is possibly TRBD1 (6 bases). V was shortened by 1 base and J by 4 bases, with 7 bases between the two germline ends. The CDR3 runs to 13 residues. Germline assignment: CDR1 SGHNT and CDR2 YYREEE (reference sequence). The CDR3 sequence: CASSLWGPDTQYF. The CDR3 nucleotides read TGTGCCAGCAGCTTGTGGGGGCCAGATACGCAGTATTTT.

V is TRBV6-1 and J is TRBJ1-2; D possibly corresponds to TRBD1 (6 bases). The CDR3 sequence is 13 residues long. In germline, CDR1 is MNHNS, CDR2 SASEGT. Deletions cut 6 bases from V and 1 base from J, with 9 bases between. The CDR3 here is CASRAGVNYGYTF. In DNA form, the CDR3 reads TGTGCCAGCAGGGCAGGGGTTAACTATGGCTACACCTTC.

CDR3 loop: CASSLGAPGQPQHF. As DNA, the CDR3 is TGCGCCAGCAGCTTGGGGGCTCCCGGACAGCCCCAGCATTTT. The V gene is TRBV5-1, the J gene TRBJ1-5, with D unresolved. The germline V and J ends were trimmed by 0 bases and 7 bases, with 11 bases remaining between them. This CDR3 comprises 14 residues. Germline lookup yields CDR1 SGHRS and CDR2 YFSETQ. Full variable domain (remainder filled in from reference TRBV5-1 and TRBJ1-5): KAGVTQTPRYLIKTRGQQVTLSCSPISGHRSVSWYQQTPGQGLQFLFEYFSETQRNKGNFPGRFSGRQFSNSRSEMNVSTLELGDSALYLCASSLGAPGQPQHFGDGTRLSIL.

The V and J genes are TRBV28 and TRBJ1-6, with a weak D call TRBD1 (5 bases). V shed 3 bases and J shed 9 bases, with 15 bases lying between them. There are 15 residues in the CDR3. Germline V gene sequence: CDR1 MDHEN, CDR2 SYDVKM. This CDR3 is CASSFVLGGTSPLHF. The CDR3 nucleotides are TGTGCCAGCAGTTTCGTTTTGGGGGGAACTTCACCCCTCCACTTT.

The gene calls are TRBV19 and TRBJ2-7, with D possibly being TRBD1 (6 bases). The length of the CDR3 is 16 residues. From germline, CDR1 is LNHDA and CDR2 SQIVND (reference sequence). Trimming removed 1 base from V and 6 bases from J, with 19 bases in between. The CDR3 DNA reads TGTGCCAGTAGTATAGGACAGGCTGGGGGCTATCGCGAGCAGTACTTC. Translation gives CASSIGQAGGYREQYF.

The V and J genes are TRBV11-2 and TRBJ1-1; tentative D call: TRBD1 (5 bases). Germline V lookup: CDR1 SGHAT, CDR2 FQNNGV. V gave up 6 bases and J gave up 3 bases, with 17 bases separating them. The CDR3 extends over 15 amino acids. For the CDR3, the DNA is TGTGCCAGCAGTCGCCCACTGACGGGGGACACTGAAGCTTTCTTT. As protein: CASSRPLTGDTEAFF.

The rearrangement links TRBV5-1 to TRBJ2-3; TRBD2 aligns across 9 bases. Germline CDR1 is SGHRS and CDR2 is YFSETQ. The V segment lost 4 bases and the J segment 2 bases; nucleotides outside the gene matches: 8. The CDR3 sequence is 16 residues long. CDR3 DNA: TGCGCCAGCAGCCGATGGACTAGCGCGTTCACAGATACGCAGTATTTT. It specifies CASSRWTSAFTDTQYF. Filled out from reference TRBV5-1 and TRBJ2-3, the complete variable domain reads KAGVTQTPRYLIKTRGQQVTLSCSPISGHRSVSWYQQTPGQGLQFLFEYFSETQRNKGNFPGRFSGRQFSNSRSEMNVSTLELGDSALYLCASSRWTSAFTDTQYFGPGTRLTVL.

The chain has TRBV6-1 and TRBJ1-1; 10 positions match TRBD1. This CDR3 contains 14 residues. Trimming at V came to 6 bases and at J to 5 bases, leaving 6 bases not matched to a gene. In germline, CDR1 is MNHNS, CDR2 SASEGT. Written as DNA, the CDR3 is TGTGCCAGCAGCACGGGACAGGGGTGGACTGAAGCTTTCTTT. It encodes CASSTGQGWTEAFF.